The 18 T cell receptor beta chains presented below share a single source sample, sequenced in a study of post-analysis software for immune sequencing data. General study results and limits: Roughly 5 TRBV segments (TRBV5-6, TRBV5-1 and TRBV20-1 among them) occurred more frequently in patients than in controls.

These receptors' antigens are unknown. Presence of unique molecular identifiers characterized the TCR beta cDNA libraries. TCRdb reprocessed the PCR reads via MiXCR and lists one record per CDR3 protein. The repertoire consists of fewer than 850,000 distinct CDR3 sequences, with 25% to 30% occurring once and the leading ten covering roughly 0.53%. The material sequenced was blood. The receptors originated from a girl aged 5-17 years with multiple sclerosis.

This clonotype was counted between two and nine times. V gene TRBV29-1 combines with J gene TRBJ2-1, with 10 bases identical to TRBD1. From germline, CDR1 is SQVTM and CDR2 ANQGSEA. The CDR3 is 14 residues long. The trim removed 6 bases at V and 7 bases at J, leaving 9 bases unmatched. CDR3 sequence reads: CSVRQGAFSNEQFF. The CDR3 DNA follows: TGCAGCGTCCGACAGGGGGCCTTTTCTAATGAGCAGTTCTTC.

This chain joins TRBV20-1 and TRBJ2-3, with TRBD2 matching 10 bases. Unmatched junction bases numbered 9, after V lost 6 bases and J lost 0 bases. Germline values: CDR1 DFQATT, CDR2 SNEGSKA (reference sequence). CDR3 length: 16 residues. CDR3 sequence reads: CSAPSGGARSTDTQYF. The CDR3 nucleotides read TGCAGTGCCCCCAGCGGGGGGGCACGGAGCACAGATACGCAGTATTTT.

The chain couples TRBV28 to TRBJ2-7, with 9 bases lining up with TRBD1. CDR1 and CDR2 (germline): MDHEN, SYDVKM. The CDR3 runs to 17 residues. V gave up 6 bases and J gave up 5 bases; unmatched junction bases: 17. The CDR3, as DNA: TGTGCCAGCAGCCCAGCCGTTAGACAGGGGGGGATACACGAGCAGTACTTC. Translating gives CASSPAVRQGGIHEQYF. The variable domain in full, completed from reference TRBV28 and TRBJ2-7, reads DVKVTQSSRYLVKRTGEKVFLECVQDMDHENMFWYRQDPGLGLRLIYFSYDVKMKEKGDIPEGYSVSREKKERFSLILESASTNQTSMYLCASSPAVRQGGIHEQYFGPGTRLTVT.

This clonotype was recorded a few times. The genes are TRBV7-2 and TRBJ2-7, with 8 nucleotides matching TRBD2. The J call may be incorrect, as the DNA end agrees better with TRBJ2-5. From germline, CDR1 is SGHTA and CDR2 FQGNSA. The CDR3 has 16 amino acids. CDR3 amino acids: CASSSPQGLGVETQYF. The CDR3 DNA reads TGTGCCAGCAGCTCCCCCCAGGGACTAGGGGTGGAGACCCAGTACTTC.

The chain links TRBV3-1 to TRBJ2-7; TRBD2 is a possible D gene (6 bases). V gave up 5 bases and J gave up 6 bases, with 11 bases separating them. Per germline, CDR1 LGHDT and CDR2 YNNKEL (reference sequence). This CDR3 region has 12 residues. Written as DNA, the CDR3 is TGTGCCAGCAGCTATCCGGGACTCGAGCAGTACTTC. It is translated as CASSYPGLEQYF.

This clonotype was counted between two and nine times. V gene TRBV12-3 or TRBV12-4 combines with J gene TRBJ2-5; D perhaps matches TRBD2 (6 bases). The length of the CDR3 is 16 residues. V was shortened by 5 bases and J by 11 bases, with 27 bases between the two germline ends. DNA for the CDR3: TGTGCCAGCAGTCCCCGCGGGGAATTGCCGTCCTCGGAGCAGTACTTC. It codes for CASSPRGELPSSEQYF.

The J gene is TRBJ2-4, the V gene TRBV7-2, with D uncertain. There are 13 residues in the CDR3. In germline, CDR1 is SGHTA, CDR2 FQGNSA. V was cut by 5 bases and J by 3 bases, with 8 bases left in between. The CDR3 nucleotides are TGTGCCAGCAGCACCGGATTCAAAAACATTCAGTACTTC. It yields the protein CASSTGFKNIQYF.

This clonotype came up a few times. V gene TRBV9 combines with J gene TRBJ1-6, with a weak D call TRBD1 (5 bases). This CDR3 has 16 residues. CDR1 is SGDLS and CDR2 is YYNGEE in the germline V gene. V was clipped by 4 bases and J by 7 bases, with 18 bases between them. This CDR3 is CASSPRLGRTNSPLHF. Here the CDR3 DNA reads TGTGCCAGCAGCCCTCGCTTGGGCAGGACAAATTCACCCCTCCACTTT.

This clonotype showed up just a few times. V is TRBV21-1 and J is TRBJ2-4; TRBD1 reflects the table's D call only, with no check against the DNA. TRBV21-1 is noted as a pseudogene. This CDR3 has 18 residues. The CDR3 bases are TGTGCCAGCAGCGGGCGGGACAGGGGCAGTTTAACCAAAAACATTCAGTACTTC. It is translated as CASSGRDRGSLTKNIQYF.

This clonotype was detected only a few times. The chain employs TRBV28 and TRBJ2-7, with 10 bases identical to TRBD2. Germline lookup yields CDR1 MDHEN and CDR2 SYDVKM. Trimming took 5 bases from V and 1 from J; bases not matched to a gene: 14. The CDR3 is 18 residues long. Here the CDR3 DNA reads TGTGCCAGCAGTACAAAGCGGGGGGGCATCAGGAGGTCCTACGAGCAGTACTTC. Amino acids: CASSTKRGGIRRSYEQYF.

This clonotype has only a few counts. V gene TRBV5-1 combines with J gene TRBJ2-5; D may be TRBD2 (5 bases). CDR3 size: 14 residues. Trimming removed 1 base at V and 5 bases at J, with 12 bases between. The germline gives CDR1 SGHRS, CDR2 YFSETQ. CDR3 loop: CASSLFLRGETQYF. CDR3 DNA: TGCGCCAGCAGCTTGTTCCTTCGGGGTGAGACCCAGTACTTC.

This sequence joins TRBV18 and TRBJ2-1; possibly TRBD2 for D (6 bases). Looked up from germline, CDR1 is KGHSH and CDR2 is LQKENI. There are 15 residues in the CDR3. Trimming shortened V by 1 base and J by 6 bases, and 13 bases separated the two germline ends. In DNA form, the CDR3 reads TGTGCCAGCTCACCACAGGGAGGTACCGCCAATGAGCAGTTCTTC. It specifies CASSPQGGTANEQFF.

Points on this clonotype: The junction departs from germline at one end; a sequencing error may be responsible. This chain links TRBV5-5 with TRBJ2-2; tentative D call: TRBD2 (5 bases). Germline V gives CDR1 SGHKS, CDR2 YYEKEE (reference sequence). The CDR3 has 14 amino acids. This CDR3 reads CASSSLGRAGERFF. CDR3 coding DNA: TGTGCCAGCAGCTCCCTAGGGCGGGCCGGGGAGCGGTTTTTT.

DNA for the CDR3: TGTGCCAGCAGCGTAGCCTGGACAGGAGGCACAGATACGCAGTATTTT. Protein: CASSVAWTGGTDTQYF. The J gene is TRBJ2-3, the V gene TRBV9, with 7 bases lining up with TRBD1. V trimming: 0 bases; J trimming: 1 base; junction bases outside the gene matches: 5. This CDR3 comprises 16 residues. Germline CDR1 and CDR2: SGDLS and YYNGEE.

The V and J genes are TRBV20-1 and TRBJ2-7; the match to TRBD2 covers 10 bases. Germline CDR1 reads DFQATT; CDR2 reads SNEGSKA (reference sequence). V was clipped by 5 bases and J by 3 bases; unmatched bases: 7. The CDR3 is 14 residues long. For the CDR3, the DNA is TGCAGTGCTGATAGGACTAGCGGAAGCTACGAGCAGTACTTC. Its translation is CSADRTSGSYEQYF.

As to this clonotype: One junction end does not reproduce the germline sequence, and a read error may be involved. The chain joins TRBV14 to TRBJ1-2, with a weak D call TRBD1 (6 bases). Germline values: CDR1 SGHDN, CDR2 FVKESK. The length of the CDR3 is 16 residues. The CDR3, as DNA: TGTGCCAGCAGCGAAGAACAGGGTTTAGGGATGGATGGCTACACCTTC. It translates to CASSEEQGLGMDGYTF.

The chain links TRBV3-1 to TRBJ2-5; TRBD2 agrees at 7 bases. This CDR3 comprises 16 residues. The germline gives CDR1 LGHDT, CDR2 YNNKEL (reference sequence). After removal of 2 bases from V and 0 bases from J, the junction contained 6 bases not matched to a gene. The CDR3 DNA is TGTGCCAGCAGCCAACGGCTAGCGGAGTACCAAGAGACCCAGTACTTC. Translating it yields CASSQRLAEYQETQYF.

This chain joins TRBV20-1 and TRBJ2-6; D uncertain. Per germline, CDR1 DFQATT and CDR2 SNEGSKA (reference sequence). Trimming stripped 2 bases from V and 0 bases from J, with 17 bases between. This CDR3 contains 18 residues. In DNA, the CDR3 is TGCAGTGCTAGATTGTTTGGGGAATTAAACTCTGGGGCCAACGTCCTGACTTTC. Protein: CSARLFGELNSGANVLTF.